What follows are 20 T cell receptor beta chains derived from one specimen sequenced in a study of shared clonotypes between healthy human individuals. Terminally differentiated effector memory CD45RA+ cells were excluded by CCR7 positive selection of CD45RO-negative cells. Profiling relied on immunoSEQ multiplex PCR, and the TCRdb table lists in-frame clones only, not all of them. The sample includes 600,000 or so clones, 85% to 95% of them seen just once. Sequencing was carried out using naive CD8+ T cells sorted from blood. These receptors were obtained from a woman aged 30 to 39 in good health.

The genes are TRBV13 and TRBJ2-1; D may be TRBD2 (6 bases). V lost 5 bases to trimming and J lost 0 bases, with 11 bases between them. The CDR3 totals 15 residues. Germline V CDR1 and CDR2: PRHDT, FYEKMQ (reference sequence). This chain's CDR3 is CASSVSGSSYNEQFF. Here the CDR3 DNA reads TGTGCCAGCAGCGTTAGCGGAAGCTCCTACAATGAGCAGTTCTTC.

The chain recombines TRBV6-1 with TRBJ1-2, with D perhaps matching TRBD1 (5 bases). Germline CDR1 reads MNHNS; CDR2 reads SASEGT. The CDR3 contains 15 residues. Trimming removed 2 bases at V and 4 bases at J, with 14 bases between. The CDR3 bases are TGTGCCAGCAGTGAACAAGGGACGGCTTTCTATGGCTACACCTTC. Translation gives CASSEQGTAFYGYTF.

DNA for the CDR3: TGTGCCAGCAGTTTAGCTTTACCGCCCCAGCATTTT. Translating it yields CASSLALPPQHF. The gene calls are TRBV28 and TRBJ1-5; D is undetermined. CDR1 and CDR2 from the germline V gene are MDHEN and SYDVKM. The CDR3 contains 12 residues. V was cut by 2 bases and J by 9 bases, with 8 bases left in between.

This sequence joins TRBV28 and TRBJ1-1, with 9 bases identical to TRBD1. Trimming took 1 base from V and 4 from J; bases not matched to a gene: 10. CDR1 is MDHEN and CDR2 is SYDVKM in the germline V gene. This CDR3 has 17 amino acids. The CDR3 coding sequence is TGTGCCAGCAGTTTATTCCCAGGGACAGGGACGCCCACTGAAGCTTTCTTT. Amino acids: CASSLFPGTGTPTEAFF.

This chain connects TRBV18 to TRBJ1-2, with 7 bases matching TRBD1. The CDR3 is made up of 14 amino acids. Germline loops: CDR1 KGHSH, CDR2 LQKENI. V dropped 3 bases and J dropped 6; count of bases not matched to a gene: 7. The CDR3 reads CASSPEDRVNGYTF. The CDR3 DNA reads as TGTGCCAGCTCACCTGAAGACAGGGTGAATGGCTACACCTTC.

On this clone itself: Distinct nucleotide sequences in the sample also encode this CDR3. The rearrangement links TRBV9 to TRBJ2-7, with D possibly being TRBD1 (6 bases). The germline gives CDR1 SGDLS, CDR2 YYNGEE. Trimming shortened V by 2 bases and J by 5 bases, and 11 bases separated the two germline ends. CDR3 length: 13 residues. CDR3 DNA sequence: TGTGCCAGCAGCGTTGGACAGACTGACGAGCAGTACTTC. This sequence encodes CASSVGQTDEQYF.

As concerns this clone: The identical CDR3 is also encoded by other nucleotide sequences in the sample. The V and J genes are TRBV9 and TRBJ2-7, with 9 bases matching TRBD2. Germline-derived CDR1 and CDR2 are SGDLS and YYNGEE. The CDR3 length is 14 residues. With V trimmed by 0 bases and J by 4 bases, 2 bases remained unmatched. The CDR3 bases are TGTGCCAGCAGCGTAGCTAGCGGGATTTACGAGCAGTACTTC. This translates into CASSVASGIYEQYF.

The chain couples TRBV28 to TRBJ2-7; 7 nucleotides match TRBD1. With 4 bases clipped from V and 3 bases from J, the junction kept 9 bases outside the gene matches. The germline V gene encodes CDR1 MDHEN and CDR2 SYDVKM. The CDR3 has 15 residues. CDR3 loop: CASSSLDRNFYEQYF. Written as DNA, the CDR3 is TGTGCCAGCAGTTCCCTGGACAGGAACTTCTACGAGCAGTACTTC.

This chain links TRBV27 with TRBJ2-7; the D gene is possibly TRBD2 (6 bases). The CDR3 has 15 amino acids. Trimming left V 5 bases short and J 0 bases short, with 14 bases between. CDR1 is MNHEY and CDR2 is SMNVEV in the germline V gene (reference sequence). The CDR3 reads CASSASSGDSYEQYF. CDR3 coding DNA: TGTGCCAGCAGTGCTAGTTCGGGGGACTCCTACGAGCAGTACTTC.

CDR3 region: CASSEGGTAYEQYF. The DNA of the CDR3 is TGTGCCAGCAGTGAAGGCGGGACTGCCTACGAGCAGTACTTC. The chain couples TRBV6-1 to TRBJ2-7; weak D call: TRBD2 (6 bases). The CDR3 extends over 14 amino acids. Germline-derived CDR1 and CDR2 are MNHNS and SASEGT. The V end lost 1 base, the J end lost 2 bases, and 9 bases lay between the germline ends.

This clone was recorded only once. The J gene is TRBJ2-1, the V gene TRBV27, with a tentative D call TRBD1 (5 bases). CDR3 size: 15 residues. V was pared by 2 bases and J by 4 bases, with 12 bases between. Germline CDR1 reads MNHEY; CDR2 reads SMNVEV (reference sequence). The CDR3 coding sequence is TGTGCCAGCAGTTTAACAGGTTCCCTTTACAATGAGCAGTTCTTC. Protein: CASSLTGSLYNEQFF.

The V call is TRBV25-1, the J call TRBJ2-7; D is perhaps TRBD1 (6 bases). V lost 3 bases to trimming and J lost 1 base, with 13 bases between them. Germline CDR1 and CDR2: MGHDK and SYGVNS. CDR3 length: 15 residues. The CDR3 is CASSDSGTPSYEQYF. The CDR3 nucleotides are TGTGCCAGCAGTGACTCGGGGACACCATCCTACGAGCAGTACTTC.

Here the CDR3 reads CASSFGDSNQPQHF. In nucleotides, the CDR3 is TGTGCCAGCAGCTTTGGAGATAGCAATCAGCCCCAGCATTTT. The rearrangement uses TRBV7-8 and TRBJ1-5; D gene ambiguous. Trimming took 3 bases from V and 0 from J, leaving 6 bases between them. The CDR3 runs 14 residues. The V gene's germline CDR1 is SGHVS and CDR2 FQNEAQ.

This sequence joins TRBV4-1 and TRBJ1-2; the D gene is possibly TRBD1 (5 bases). CDR3 size: 15 residues. In germline, CDR1 is MGHRA, CDR2 YSYEKL. V lost 4 bases and J 0 bases, leaving 12 bases between the germline ends. The CDR3 DNA reads TGCGCCAGCAGCCCGGGGGGGTCAGCTAACTATGGCTACACCTTC. This translates into CASSPGGSANYGYTF.

This clone was detected once. This chain joins TRBV28 and TRBJ2-7, with D unresolved. The CDR3 runs 11 residues. V gave up 4 bases and J gave up 2 bases, with 3 bases separating them. Looked up from germline, CDR1 is MDHEN and CDR2 is SYDVKM. The CDR3 reads CASSYAYEQYF. CDR3 sequence (DNA): TGTGCCAGCAGTTATGCCTACGAGCAGTACTTC.

This chain uses TRBV28 with TRBJ2-7, with a tentative D call TRBD2 (5 bases). V dropped 3 bases and J dropped 3 bases, with 9 bases sitting between them. The germline V gene has CDR1 MDHEN and CDR2 SYDVKM. There are 13 residues in the CDR3. As DNA, the CDR3 is TGTGCCAGCAGTTTCCCCGCGGGCTACGAGCAGTACTTC. Translated: CASSFPAGYEQYF.

The rearrangement links TRBV6-5 to TRBJ2-7, with D perhaps TRBD1 (6 bases). The germline CDR1 and CDR2 sequences are MNHEY and SVGAGI. The CDR3 runs to 13 residues. Deletions cut 2 bases from V and 2 bases from J, with 7 bases between. The CDR3 DNA reads TGTGCCAGCAGTTACGACAGGACCTACGAGCAGTACTTC. Protein product: CASSYDRTYEQYF.

The chain uses TRBV29-1 and TRBJ2-1, with unresolved D. The CDR3 runs to 14 residues. Trimming removed 3 bases from V and 4 bases from J, with 13 bases in between. Germline V gene sequence: CDR1 SQVTM, CDR2 ANQGSEA. The CDR3 protein is CSVEPPNTYNEQFF. The CDR3 DNA reads as TGCAGCGTTGAGCCCCCTAACACTTACAATGAGCAGTTCTTC.

The rearrangement links TRBV2 to TRBJ2-7, with 13 bases fitting TRBD2. Trimming removed 1 base from V and 3 bases from J; junction bases left unmatched: 3. Looked up from germline, CDR1 is SNHLY and CDR2 is FYNNEI. The CDR3 extends over 16 amino acids. CDR3 protein: CASSEGWTSGSYEQYF. CDR3 nucleotides: TGTGCCAGCAGTGAAGGGTGGACTAGCGGGAGCTACGAGCAGTACTTC.

V is TRBV6-5 and J is TRBJ2-7, with D tentatively TRBD2 (5 bases). Trimming took 7 bases from V and 1 from J, leaving 17 bases between them. CDR3 length: 15 residues. The germline V gene has CDR1 MNHEY and CDR2 SVGAGI. CDR3 sequence (DNA): TGTGCCAGCACCTTTAGCGCGAAAGGATCCTACGAGCAGTACTTC. Translating gives CASTFSAKGSYEQYF.